Shown below are 8 T cell receptor beta chains from a single sample sequenced in a study of T cell repertoires in cytomegalovirus infection. TCRdb processed the reads anew with MiXCR; each CDR3 protein has one entry. The table has approximately 500,000 distinct CDR3 sequences, approximately 16% seen once. The specimen was CD8+ T cells from PBMCs. These TCRs come from a human donor in good health (CMV status not recorded). Some clones in this sample may be carry-over from other donors' samples.

This clonotype was counted between two and nine times. The chain combines TRBV28 with TRBJ2-2; D uncertain. Germline lookup yields CDR1 MDHEN and CDR2 SYDVKM. This CDR3 has 17 amino acids. Trimming took 7 bases from V and 3 from J, leaving 21 bases between them. CDR3 nucleotide sequence: TGTGCCAGCACCTCCCCCTGGCACACCGCCGACACCGGGGAGCTGTTTTTT. This gives the protein CASTSPWHTADTGELFF.

This clonotype has a count of ten or more. The rearrangement links TRBV10-2 to TRBJ1-6; 7 nucleotides match TRBD1. The germline V gene has CDR1 WSHSY and CDR2 SAAADI. The CDR3 covers 12 residues. V was clipped by 7 bases and J by 8 bases; unmatched bases: 2. The CDR3 reads CASTRGDSPLHF. CDR3 coding DNA: TGCGCCAGCACCAGGGGGGATTCACCCCTCCACTTT.

Only a few counts were recorded for this clonotype. The chain couples TRBV5-5 to TRBJ2-7; the D call may be TRBD1 or TRBD2 (5 bases each). V lost 0 bases and J 5 bases, leaving 15 bases between the germline ends. Germline CDR1 SGHKS, CDR2 YYEKEE (reference sequence). CDR3 length equals 15 residues. The CDR3 sequence: CASSLAGSYSDEQYF. In DNA form, the CDR3 reads TGTGCCAGCAGCTTGGCAGGGAGTTACTCGGACGAGCAGTACTTC.

This clonotype was detected many times. DNA for the CDR3: TGTGCCAGCAGTTCCTTACTTCATGCAACTAATGAAAAACTGTTTTTT. Protein product: CASSSLLHATNEKLFF. The rearrangement uses TRBV28 and TRBJ1-4; D not certain. V dropped 4 bases and J dropped 0 bases, with 12 bases sitting between them. CDR1 and CDR2 from the germline V gene are MDHEN and SYDVKM. CDR3 length: 16 residues.

This clonotype was seen only a few times. The CDR3 region has the DNA TGTGCCAGCAGTTACTGGGGACAGGGGGCGGCCAAAAACATTCAGTACTTC. This encodes CASSYWGQGAAKNIQYF. The J gene is TRBJ2-4, the V gene TRBV6-6, with 12 positions matching TRBD1. This CDR3 has 17 amino acids. Looked up from germline, CDR1 is MNHNY and CDR2 is SVGAGI (reference sequence). After removal of 1 base from V and 1 base from J, the junction contained 2 bases not matched to a gene.

This clonotype was counted many times. The rearrangement uses TRBV12-3 or TRBV12-4 and TRBJ1-1; 8 nucleotides line up with TRBD1. This CDR3 region has 13 residues. Trimming took 3 bases from V and 10 from J; bases not matched to a gene: 7. The CDR3 loop is CASSFPGGRRAFF. The DNA for the CDR3 is TGTGCCAGCAGTTTTCCAGGGGGCAGGAGAGCTTTCTTT.

The genes are TRBV20-1 and TRBJ2-5; 7 nucleotides match TRBD2. V dropped 1 base and J dropped 6; count of bases not matched to a gene: 5. CDR1 and CDR2 from the germline V gene are DFQATT and SNEGSKA (reference sequence). This CDR3 is built from 13 residues. CDR3 residues: CSARGGGSKTQYF. The CDR3 DNA sequence: TGCAGTGCTAGAGGTGGCGGGAGCAAGACCCAGTACTTC.

V and J are TRBV29-1 and TRBJ2-3, with D tentatively TRBD2 (6 bases). Trimming removed 2 bases from V and 1 base from J, with 10 bases in between. The CDR3 runs to 14 residues. Germline V gene data show CDR1 as SQVTM and CDR2 as ANQGSEA. DNA for the CDR3: TGCAGCGTTGAAAGGTCGGGGGGCACAGATACGCAGTATTTT. This sequence encodes CSVERSGGTDTQYF.